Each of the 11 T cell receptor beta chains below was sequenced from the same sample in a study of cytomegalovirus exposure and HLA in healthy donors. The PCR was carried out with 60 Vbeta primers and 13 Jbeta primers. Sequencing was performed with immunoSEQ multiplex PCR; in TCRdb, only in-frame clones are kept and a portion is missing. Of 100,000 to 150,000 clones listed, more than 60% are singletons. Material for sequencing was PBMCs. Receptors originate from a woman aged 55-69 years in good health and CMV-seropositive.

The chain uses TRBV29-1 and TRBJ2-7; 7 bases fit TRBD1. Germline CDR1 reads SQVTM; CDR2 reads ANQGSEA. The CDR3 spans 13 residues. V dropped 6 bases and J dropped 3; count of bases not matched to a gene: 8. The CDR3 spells CSVAGTANYEQYF. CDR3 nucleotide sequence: TGCAGCGTAGCCGGGACAGCTAACTACGAGCAGTACTTC.

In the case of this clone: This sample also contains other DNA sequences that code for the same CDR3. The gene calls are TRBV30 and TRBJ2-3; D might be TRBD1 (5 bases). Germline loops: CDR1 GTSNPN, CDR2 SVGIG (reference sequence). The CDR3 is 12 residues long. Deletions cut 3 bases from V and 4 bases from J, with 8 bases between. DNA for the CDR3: TGTGCCTGGAGCTTAGGGGCAGATACGCAGTATTTT. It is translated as CAWSLGADTQYF.

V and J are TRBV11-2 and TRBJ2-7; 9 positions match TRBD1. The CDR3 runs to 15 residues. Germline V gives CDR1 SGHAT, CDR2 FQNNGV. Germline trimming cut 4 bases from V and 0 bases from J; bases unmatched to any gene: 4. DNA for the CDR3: TGTGCCAGCAGCTCGACGACAGGGGGCTCCTACGAGCAGTACTTC. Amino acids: CASSSTTGGSYEQYF.

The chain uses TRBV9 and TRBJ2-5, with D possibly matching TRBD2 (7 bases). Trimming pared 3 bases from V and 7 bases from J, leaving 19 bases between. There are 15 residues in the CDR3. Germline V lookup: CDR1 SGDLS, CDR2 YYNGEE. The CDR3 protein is CASSAGGQAQATQYF. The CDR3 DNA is TGTGCCAGCAGCGCCGGGGGGCAGGCCCAGGCGACCCAGTACTTC.

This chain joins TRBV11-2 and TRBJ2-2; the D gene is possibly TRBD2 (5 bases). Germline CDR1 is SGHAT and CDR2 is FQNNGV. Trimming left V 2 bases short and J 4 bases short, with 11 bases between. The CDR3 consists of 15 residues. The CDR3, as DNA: TGTGCCAGCAGCTTATTCGAGCGGAGCACCGGGGAGCTGTTTTTT. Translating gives CASSLFERSTGELFF.

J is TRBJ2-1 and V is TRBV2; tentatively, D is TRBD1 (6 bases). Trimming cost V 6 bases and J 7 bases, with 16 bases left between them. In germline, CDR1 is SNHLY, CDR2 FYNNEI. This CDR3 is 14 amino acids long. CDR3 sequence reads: CASRLVQGFNEQFF. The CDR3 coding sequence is TGTGCCAGCAGGCTCGTACAGGGTTTTAATGAGCAGTTCTTC.

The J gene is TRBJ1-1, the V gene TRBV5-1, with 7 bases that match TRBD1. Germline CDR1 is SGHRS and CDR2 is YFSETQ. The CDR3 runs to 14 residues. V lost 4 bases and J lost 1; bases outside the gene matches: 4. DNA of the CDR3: TGCGCCAGCAGCCAATGGACAGGGAACACTGAAGCTTTCTTT. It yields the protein CASSQWTGNTEAFF.

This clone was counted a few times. CDR3 region: CASTAKSWGDTEAFF. CDR3 coding DNA: TGCGCCAGCACCGCAAAATCATGGGGCGACACTGAAGCTTTCTTT. The V call is TRBV4-1, the J call TRBJ1-1; TRBD1 is a possible D gene (5 bases). Trimming stripped 7 bases from V and 3 bases from J, with 18 bases between. The germline gives CDR1 MGHRA, CDR2 YSYEKL. CDR3 size: 15 residues.

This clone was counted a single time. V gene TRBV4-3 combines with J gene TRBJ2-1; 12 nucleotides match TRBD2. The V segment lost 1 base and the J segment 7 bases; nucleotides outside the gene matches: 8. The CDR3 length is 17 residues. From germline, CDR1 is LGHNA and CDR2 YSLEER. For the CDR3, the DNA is TGCGCCAGCAGCCAAGGTCCGACTAGCGGGAGAGGGAATGAGCAGTTCTTC. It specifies CASSQGPTSGRGNEQFF.

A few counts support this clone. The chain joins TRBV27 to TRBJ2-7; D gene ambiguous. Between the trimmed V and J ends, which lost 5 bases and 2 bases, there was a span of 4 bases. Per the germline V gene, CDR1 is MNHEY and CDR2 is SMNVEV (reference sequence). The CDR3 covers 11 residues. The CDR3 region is CASSTAYEQYF. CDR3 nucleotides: TGTGCCAGCAGTACAGCCTACGAGCAGTACTTC.

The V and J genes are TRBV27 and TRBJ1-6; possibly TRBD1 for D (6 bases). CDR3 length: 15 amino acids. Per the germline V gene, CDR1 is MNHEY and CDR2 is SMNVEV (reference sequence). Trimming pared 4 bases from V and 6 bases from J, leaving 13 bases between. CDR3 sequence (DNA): TGTGCCAGCAGTTCCAGGACAGCACCTAATTCACCCCTCCACTTT. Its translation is CASSSRTAPNSPLHF.